This T cell receptor beta chain was captured by sequencing in a study of T cell changes during pregnancy in multiple sclerosis. Trimming took 4 bases from V and 1 from J, leaving 11 bases between them. Germline CDR1 LGHNA, CDR2 YSLEER. CDR3 size: 14 residues. Clones were sequenced by immunoSEQ multiplex PCR, and TCRdb holds only the in-frame ones, with some missing. The sample carries approximately 97,000 clones, 91% recorded once. The sequencing used peripheral blood, collected after pregnancy. The sequence derives from a female donor in good health, enrolled as a control in a pregnancy study. V and J are TRBV4-3 and TRBJ2-7, with a possible D match to TRBD2 (5 bases). The CDR3 sequence: CASSPREGSYEQYF. The CDR3 nucleotides are TGCGCCAGCAGCCCTCGTGAGGGTTCCTACGAGCAGTACTTC.